This T cell receptor beta chain stems from a study of blood T cell repertoires in COVID-19. Sequencing was performed with immunoSEQ multiplex PCR; in TCRdb, only in-frame clones are kept and a portion is missing. Counted here are 200,000 to 250,000 clones, about 91% occurring once; the ten biggest clones make up around 1.2%. The CDR3 totals 15 residues. V lost 5 bases and J lost 7; bases outside the gene matches: 12. Germline V gives CDR1 SGHRS, CDR2 YFSETQ. V is TRBV5-1 and J is TRBJ2-1; 7 bases line up with TRBD1. The TCR comes from a man in his thirties or forties with acute or convalescent COVID-19. Sequencing input: peripheral blood. In DNA, the CDR3 is TGCGCCAGCAGTGACGGGACAGCCGGGGCAAATGAGCAGTTCTTC. It encodes CASSDGTAGANEQFF.